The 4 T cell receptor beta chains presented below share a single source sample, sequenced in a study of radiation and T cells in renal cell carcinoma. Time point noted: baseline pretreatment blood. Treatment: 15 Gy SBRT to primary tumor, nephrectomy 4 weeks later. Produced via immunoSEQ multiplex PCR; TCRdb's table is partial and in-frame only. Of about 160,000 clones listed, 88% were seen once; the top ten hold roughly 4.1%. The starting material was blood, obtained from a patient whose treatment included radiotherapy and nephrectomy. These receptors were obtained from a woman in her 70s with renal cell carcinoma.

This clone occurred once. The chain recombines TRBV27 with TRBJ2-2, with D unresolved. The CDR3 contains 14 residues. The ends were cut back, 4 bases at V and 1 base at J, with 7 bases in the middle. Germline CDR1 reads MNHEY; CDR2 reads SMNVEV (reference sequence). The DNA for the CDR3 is TGTGCCAGCAGTTCCGCAGGGAACACCGGGGAGCTGTTTTTT. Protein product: CASSSAGNTGELFF.

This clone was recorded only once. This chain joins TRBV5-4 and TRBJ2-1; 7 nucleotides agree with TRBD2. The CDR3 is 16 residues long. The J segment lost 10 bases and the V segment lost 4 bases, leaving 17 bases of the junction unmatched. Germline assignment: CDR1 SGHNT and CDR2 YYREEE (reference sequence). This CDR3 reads CASSGRRGYNDGEQFF. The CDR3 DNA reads TGTGCCAGCAGCGGGCGGCGGGGGTATAATGATGGGGAGCAGTTCTTC.

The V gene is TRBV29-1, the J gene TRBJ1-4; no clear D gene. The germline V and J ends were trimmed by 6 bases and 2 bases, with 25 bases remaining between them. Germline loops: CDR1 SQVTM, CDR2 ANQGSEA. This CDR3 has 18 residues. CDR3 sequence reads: CSVGIFSGLGRTNEKLFF. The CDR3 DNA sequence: TGCAGCGTGGGAATCTTCTCTGGCTTAGGGAGGACTAATGAAAAACTGTTTTTT. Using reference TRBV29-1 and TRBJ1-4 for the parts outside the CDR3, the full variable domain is SAVISQKPSRDICQRGTSLTIQCQVDSQVTMMFWYRQQPGQSLTLIATANQGSEATYESGFVIDKFPISRPNLTFSTLTVSNMSPEDSSIYLCSVGIFSGLGRTNEKLFFGSGTQLSVL.

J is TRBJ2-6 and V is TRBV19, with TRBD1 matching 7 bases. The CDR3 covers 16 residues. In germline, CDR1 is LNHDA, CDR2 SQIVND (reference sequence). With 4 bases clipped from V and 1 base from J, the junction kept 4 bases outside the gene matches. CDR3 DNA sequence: TGTGCCAGTAGTAAGGGACAGACGTCTGGGGCCAACGTCCTGACTTTC. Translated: CASSKGQTSGANVLTF. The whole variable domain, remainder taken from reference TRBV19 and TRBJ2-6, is DGGITQSPKYLFRKEGQNVTLSCEQNLNHDAMYWYRQDPGQGLRLIYYSQIVNDFQKGDIAEGYSVSREKKESFPLTVTSAQKNPTAFYLCASSKGQTSGANVLTFGAGSRLTVL.